These 13 T cell receptor beta chains were all obtained from the same sample, sequenced in a study of shared clonotypes between healthy human individuals. Sequencing used immunoSEQ multiplex PCR; TCRdb keeps in-frame clones, though not all of them. The table records more than 450,000 clones, 79% of them present only once. The sequencing sample was made of PBMCs. The receptors were sampled from a woman in her thirties or forties in good health. Some clones in this sample may be carry-over from other donors' samples.

This clone is classed as medium-sized (0.01 to 0.1%). The V gene is TRBV6-6, the J gene TRBJ2-1, with 8 nucleotides matching TRBD2. The J segment lost 6 bases and the V segment lost 2 bases, leaving 6 bases of the junction unmatched. Germline lookup yields CDR1 MNHNY and CDR2 SVGAGI (reference sequence). The CDR3 runs 15 residues. CDR3 DNA: TGTGCCAGCAGTTACAGGCGGGAGGTTCCCAATGAGCAGTTCTTC. Protein: CASSYRREVPNEQFF.

The gene calls are TRBV7-2 and TRBJ1-3; the D is unclear. CDR3 length: 15 amino acids. CDR1 is SGHTA and CDR2 is FQGNSA in the germline V gene. Trimming took 5 bases from V and 0 from J, leaving 11 bases between them. CDR3 in DNA: TGTGCCAGCAGCCAGCGTGGGAGCTCTGGAAACACCATATATTTT. Translating gives CASSQRGSSGNTIYF.

This clone was found a few times. The chain couples TRBV7-8 to TRBJ2-1; D remains ambiguous. The ends were cut back, 0 bases at V and 7 bases at J, with 16 bases in the middle. Germline lookup yields CDR1 SGHVS and CDR2 FQNEAQ. The CDR3 is 16 amino acids. CDR3 residues: CASSLALSSYVNEQFF. The CDR3 DNA sequence: TGTGCCAGCAGCTTAGCTCTATCCTCCTACGTTAATGAGCAGTTCTTC.

The V call is TRBV6-1, the J call TRBJ1-5; tentative D call: TRBD1 (5 bases). CDR3 length: 15 residues. Germline CDR1 is MNHNS and CDR2 is SASEGT. V was clipped by 7 bases and J by 6 bases, with 19 bases between them. The CDR3 loop is CASTHTRELGQPQHF. Here the CDR3 DNA reads TGTGCCAGCACCCACACCAGGGAGTTGGGTCAGCCCCAGCATTTT.

A remark on this clone: One end of the junction is discordant with germline, which a read error may explain. V usage is TRBV30 and J usage is TRBJ1-1; D remains unclear. CDR3 size: 15 residues. Germline values: CDR1 GTSNPN, CDR2 SVGIG (reference sequence). DNA for the CDR3: TGTGCCCGGAGTGTTCTGTTAGGCCCGAACACTGAAGCTTTCTTT. It yields the protein CARSVLLGPNTEAFF.

V usage is TRBV29-1 and J usage is TRBJ2-5; D gene uncertain. With 2 bases removed from V and 2 bases from J, the gap between germline ends came to 9 bases. Per germline, CDR1 SQVTM and CDR2 ANQGSEA. This CDR3 spans 13 amino acids. CDR3 loop: CSVELHLQETQYF. The CDR3 nucleotides read TGCAGCGTTGAATTGCACCTTCAAGAGACCCAGTACTTC.

The J gene is TRBJ1-1, the V gene TRBV10-3, with D tentatively TRBD1 (5 bases). V lost 2 bases, J lost 0 bases, and 10 bases lay in between. Germline CDR1 reads ENHRY; CDR2 reads SYGVKD. This CDR3 has 15 residues. The CDR3 here is CAISEGRGVNTEAFF. CDR3 DNA: TGTGCCATCAGTGAGGGAAGAGGGGTGAACACTGAAGCTTTCTTT.

The genes are TRBV29-1 and TRBJ2-5, with 7 bases identical to TRBD2. V trimming: 3 bases; J trimming: 4 bases; junction bases outside the gene matches: 5. The germline gives CDR1 SQVTM, CDR2 ANQGSEA. This CDR3 is 13 amino acids long. CDR3 sequence: CSVEAGAGETQYF. The CDR3 DNA is TGCAGCGTTGAGGCGGGAGCCGGAGAGACCCAGTACTTC.

The gene calls are TRBV4-2 and TRBJ2-1, with 10 bases aligning to TRBD2. V was clipped by 4 bases and J by 4 bases; unmatched bases: 4. The CDR3 has 15 residues. Germline V lookup: CDR1 LGHNA, CDR2 YNFKEQ. This chain's CDR3 is CASSPGLAEYNEQFF. The CDR3, as DNA: TGTGCCAGCAGCCCTGGACTAGCGGAATACAATGAGCAGTTCTTC.

V and J are TRBV5-4 and TRBJ1-5; D uncertain. From germline, CDR1 is SGHNT and CDR2 YYREEE (reference sequence). Trimming left V 0 bases short and J 2 bases short, with 6 bases between. CDR3 size: 14 residues. The CDR3 sequence is CASSLAGGNQPQHF. In DNA form, the CDR3 reads TGTGCCAGCAGCTTGGCCGGCGGCAATCAGCCCCAGCATTTT.

The chain uses TRBV9 and TRBJ2-1, with 8 bases lining up with TRBD2. This CDR3 is 15 amino acids long. Germline CDR1 reads SGDLS; CDR2 reads YYNGEE. Germline trimming cut 0 bases from V and 6 bases from J; bases unmatched to any gene: 5. CDR3 amino acids: CASSVGSGRGNEQFF. CDR3 bases: TGTGCCAGCAGCGTAGGGAGCGGGAGAGGCAATGAGCAGTTCTTC. The whole variable domain, filled in from reference TRBV9 and TRBJ2-1, reads DSGVTQTPKHLITATGQRVTLRCSPRSGDLSVYWYQQSLDQGLQFLIQYYNGEERAKGNILERFSAQQFPDLHSELNLSSLELGDSALYFCASSVGSGRGNEQFFGPGTRLTVL.

This clone has at least ten counts. J is TRBJ2-3 and V is TRBV20-1, with D hard to call. The length of the CDR3 is 11 residues. Trimming took 3 bases from V and 4 from J, leaving 5 bases between them. From germline, CDR1 is DFQATT and CDR2 SNEGSKA (reference sequence). CDR3 residues: CSASYPDTQYF. For the CDR3, the DNA is TGCAGTGCTAGTTATCCAGATACGCAGTATTTT.

With regard to this clone: Distinct nucleotide sequences in the sample also encode this CDR3. The rearrangement joins TRBV18 to TRBJ1-1; no clear D. Germline loops: CDR1 KGHSH, CDR2 LQKENI. The germline V and J ends were trimmed by 2 bases and 2 bases, with 6 bases remaining between them. The CDR3 consists of 13 residues. CDR3 in DNA: TGTGCCAGCTCACCAACGGGTAACACTGAAGCTTTCTTT. Translated: CASSPTGNTEAFF.